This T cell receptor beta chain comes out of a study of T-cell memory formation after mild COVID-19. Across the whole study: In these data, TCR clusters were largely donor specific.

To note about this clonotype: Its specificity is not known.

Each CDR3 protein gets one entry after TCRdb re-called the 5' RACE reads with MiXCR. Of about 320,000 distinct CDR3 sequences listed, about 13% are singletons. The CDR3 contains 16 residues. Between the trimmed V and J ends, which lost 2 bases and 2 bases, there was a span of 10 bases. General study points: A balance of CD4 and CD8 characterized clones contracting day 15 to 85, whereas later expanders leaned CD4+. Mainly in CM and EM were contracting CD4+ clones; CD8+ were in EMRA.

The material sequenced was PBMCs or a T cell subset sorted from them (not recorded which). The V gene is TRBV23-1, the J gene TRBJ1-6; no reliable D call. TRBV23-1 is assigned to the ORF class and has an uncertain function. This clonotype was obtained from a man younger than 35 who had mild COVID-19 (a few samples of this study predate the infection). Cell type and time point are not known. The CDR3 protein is CASSQPRCPYNSPLHF. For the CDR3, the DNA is TGCGCCAGCAGTCAACCCCGATGTCCCTATAATTCACCCCTCCACTTT.